This TCR beta chain was recovered during a study of technical replicates of blood from a few donors. Data came from immunoSEQ multiplex PCR; TCRdb stores just in-frame clones and leaves some out. The sample consists of 65,000 to 95,000 clones, approximately 90% of them appearing once. The CDR3 contains 13 residues. Germline CDR1 LNHNV, CDR2 YYDKDF (reference sequence). With respect to this clone: One end of the junction fails to match germline, which may point to a read error.

The receptor was isolated from a human donor in good health. The chain carries TRBV15 and TRBJ1-1; TRBD1 is a possible D gene (5 bases). Specimen: T cells isolated from PBMCs. CDR3 region: CATSRGVGGAHHF. The DNA of the CDR3 is TGTGCCACCAGCAGAGGAGTTGGCGGGGCGCACCACTTT.